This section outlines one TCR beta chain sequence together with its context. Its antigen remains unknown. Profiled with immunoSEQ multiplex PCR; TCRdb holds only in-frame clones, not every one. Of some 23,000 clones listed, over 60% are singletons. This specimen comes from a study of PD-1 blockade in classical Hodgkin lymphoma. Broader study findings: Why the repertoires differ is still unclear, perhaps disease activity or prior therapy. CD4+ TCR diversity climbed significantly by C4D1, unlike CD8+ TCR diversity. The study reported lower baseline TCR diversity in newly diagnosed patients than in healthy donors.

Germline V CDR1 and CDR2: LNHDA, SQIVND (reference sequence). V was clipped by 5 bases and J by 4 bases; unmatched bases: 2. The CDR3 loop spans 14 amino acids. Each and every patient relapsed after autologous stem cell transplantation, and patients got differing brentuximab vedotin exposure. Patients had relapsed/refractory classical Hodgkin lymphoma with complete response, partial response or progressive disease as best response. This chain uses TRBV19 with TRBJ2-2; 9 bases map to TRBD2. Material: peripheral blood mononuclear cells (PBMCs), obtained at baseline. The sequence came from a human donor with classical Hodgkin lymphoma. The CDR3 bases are TGTGCCAGTAGTTCTAGCGGGGTCACCGGGGAGCTGTTTTTT. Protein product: CASSSSGVTGELFF.